The rows below give T cell receptor beta chains drawn from one sample of a study of OX40 agonist ivuxolimab in advanced cancers. Sequenced by immunoSEQ multiplex PCR; TCRdb stores in-frame clones only, minus some. The data contain some 25,000 clones, roughly 80% of them singletons. The material sequenced was CD4+ or CD8+ T cells sorted from blood, taken in a trial of the OX40 agonist ivuxolimab. The receptors were sampled from an adult with an advanced solid tumor such as melanoma, head and neck, liver or kidney cancer. The CDR3 runs from the conserved cysteine through the conserved F or W. The order of the fields is V gene, clone size, D gene, CDR3 length, J gene, CDR3 protein, CDR3 DNA. A D gene is named only where the DNA matches it firmly. For some rows the clone size is stated as once, few or many, or as a class when expanded; others skip it.

TRBV19,few,-,14,TRBJ1-1,CASSGGTKTTEAFF,TGTGCCAGTAGTGGCGGGACAAAGACTACTGAAGCTTTCTTT
TRBV29-1,-,-,12,TRBJ1-3,CSARVPGNTIYF,TGCAGCGCCAGGGTTCCTGGAAACACCATATATTTT
TRBV15,-,-,16,TRBJ1-2,CATSSVTDYVGYGYTF,TGTGCCACCAGCAGCGTGACAGACTACGTCGGCTATGGCTACACCTTC
TRBV4-1,few,-,17,TRBJ1-5,CASSQGRGLNSNQPQHF,TGCGCCAGCAGCCAAGGTAGGGGACTGAATAGCAATCAGCCCCAGCATTTT
TRBV27,-,-,15,TRBJ1-6,CASSFSTYYNSPLHF,TGTGCCAGCAGTTTTTCTACTTATTATAATTCACCCCTCCACTTT
TRBV9,-,-,20,TRBJ2-3,CASSHTQRGPRGHSTDTQYF,TGTGCCAGCAGCCACACCCAAAGGGGCCCACGAGGCCATAGCACAGATACGCAGTATTTT
TRBV9,-,-,13,TRBJ1-1,CASSALPRDVAFF,TGTGCCAGCAGCGCCCTCCCGAGGGATGTAGCTTTCTTT
TRBV4-1,-,-,19,TRBJ2-7,CASSQEGGSRQGHSYEQYF,TGCGCCAGCAGCCAAGAGGGAGGTTCCCGACAGGGACACTCCTACGAGCAGTACTTC
TRBV11-3,-,TRBD1,16,TRBJ1-4,CASSDRGQGLSEKLFF,TGTGCCAGCAGCGACCGGGGACAGGGGCTTTCTGAAAAACTGTTTTTT
TRBV28,-,-,12,TRBJ1-1,CASSPRGTEAFF,TGTGCCAGCAGTCCTCGGGGGACTGAAGCTTTCTTT
TRBV19,-,TRBD1,15,TRBJ1-5,CASKADREGNQPQHF,TGTGCCAGTAAAGCCGACAGGGAGGGCAATCAGCCCCAGCATTTT
TRBV27,-,TRBD1,17,TRBJ1-1,CASRKITGGGLDTEAFF,TGTGCCAGCAGAAAAATAACAGGGGGAGGGTTAGACACTGAAGCTTTCTTT
TRBV7-8,-,-,15,TRBJ1-3,CASSSGLGSGNTIYF,TGTGCCAGCAGCTCCGGACTGGGCTCTGGAAACACCATATATTTT
TRBV5-4,-,TRBD1,15,TRBJ1-6,CASSSPGQGGSPLHF,TGTGCCAGCAGCTCGCCGGGACAGGGGGGATCACCCCTCCACTTT
TRBV6-1,-,-,12,TRBJ1-2,CASFGGNYGYTF,TGTGCCAGCTTCGGGGGTAACTATGGCTACACCTTC
TRBV6-1,-,-,14,TRBJ1-1,CASSEGQENTEAFF,TGTGCCAGCAGTGAAGGGCAGGAGAACACTGAAGCTTTCTTT
TRBV5-3,-,-,15,TRBJ1-3,CARSLGTDSGNTIYF,TGTGCCAGAAGCTTGGGAACTGACTCTGGAAACACCATATATTTT
TRBV5-6,-,-,14,TRBJ2-7,CASSLTESSYEQYF,TGTGCCAGCAGCCTGACGGAGAGCTCCTACGAGCAGTACTTC
TRBV19,-,-,15,TRBJ2-1,CASSIAALPIDEQFF,TGTGCCAGTAGTATCGCCGCTTTGCCTATCGATGAGCAGTTCTTC
TRBV6-1,-,-,13,TRBJ2-5,CASGAGIQETQYF,TGTGCCAGCGGGGCTGGGATTCAAGAGACCCAGTACTTC
TRBV25-1,-,-,13,TRBJ1-1,CASSSWVFAEAFF,TGTGCCAGCAGTTCTTGGGTTTTTGCTGAAGCTTTCTTT
TRBV5-1,-,TRBD1,20,TRBJ1-6,CASSLVGTGALSSYNSPLHF,TGCGCCAGCAGCTTGGTTGGGACAGGGGCGTTGAGCTCCTATAATTCACCCCTCCACTTT
TRBV5-1,-,-,15,TRBJ2-7,CASSLEKGSVDEQYF,TGCGCCAGCAGCTTGGAGAAGGGCTCGGTCGACGAGCAGTACTTC
TRBV28,few,TRBD1,15,TRBJ2-2,CASSYDRGPIGELFF,TGTGCCAGCAGTTACGACAGGGGGCCCATCGGGGAGCTGTTTTTT
TRBV29-1,-,TRBD1,17,TRBJ2-5,CSVEGEATNRGKETQYF,TGCAGCGTTGAAGGGGAGGCTACTAACAGGGGGAAAGAGACCCAGTACTTC
TRBV7-9,few,-,15,TRBJ2-1,CASSLAGASYNEQFF,TGTGCCAGCAGCTTAGCGGGGGCATCCTACAATGAGCAGTTCTTC
TRBV9,-,TRBD2,15,TRBJ2-5,CASSVSSGGGETQYF,TGTGCCAGCAGCGTGTCTAGCGGGGGTGGAGAGACCCAGTACTTC